This TCR beta chain comes out of a study of blood T cell repertoires in COVID-19. Study in general: Spain, Italy and the United States supplied samples that represented acute and convalescent COVID-19.

CDR1 and CDR2 (germline): SGHAT, FQNNGV. The CDR3 runs 15 residues. Germline trimming cut 5 bases from V and 6 bases from J; bases unmatched to any gene: 3. In the authors' workflow: Counts of nucleated cells, estimated from reference gene primer amplification, were obtained. Clones were read by immunoSEQ multiplex PCR, and TCRdb kept only the in-frame ones, dropping some. The DNA gave D and trimming, while V, J and clone size come from that table. The table has about 300,000 clones, about 82% seen once. This chain joins TRBV11-2 and TRBJ2-2; TRBD2 matches 13 bases. Input material: peripheral blood. This receptor was taken from a woman aged 50 to 60 with acute or convalescent COVID-19. CDR3 sequence: CASSRTSGSPGELFF. The DNA for the CDR3 is TGTGCCAGCAGCCGGACTAGCGGGAGCCCCGGGGAGCTGTTTTTT. Combining the CDR3 with reference TRBV11-2 and TRBJ2-2 gives the whole variable domain EAGVAQSPRYKIIEKRQSVAFWCNPISGHATLYWYQQILGQGPKLLIQFQNNGVVDDSQLPKDRFSAERLKGVDSTLKIQPAKLEDSAVYLCASSRTSGSPGELFFGEGSRLTVL.